These 15 T cell receptor beta chains were sequenced from one sample in a study of shared clonotypes between healthy human individuals. Profiling relied on immunoSEQ multiplex PCR, and the TCRdb table lists in-frame clones only, not all of them. The table has about 2.1 million clones, approximately 92% seen once. The naive CD8 population came from CD45RO-negative cells selected for CCR7, without terminally differentiated effector memory CD45RA+ cells. The sequencing sample was made of naive CD8+ T cells from PBMCs. All receptors come from a man between 18 and 29 years old in good health. Some clones in this sample may be carry-over from other donors' samples.

The chain has TRBV28 and TRBJ1-5; 9 bases match TRBD1. This CDR3 has 17 residues. V lost 10 bases, J lost 4 bases, and 17 bases stayed unmatched. From germline, CDR1 is MDHEN and CDR2 SYDVKM. CDR3 in DNA: TGTGCCAACGAGGGGGACAGGGTATGGTACGGGAATCAGCCCCAGCATTTT. Its protein is CANEGDRVWYGNQPQHF.

J is TRBJ2-7 and V is TRBV9; D is perhaps TRBD1 or TRBD2 (5 bases each). Trimming cost V 0 bases and J 3 bases, with 10 bases left between them. The CDR3 covers 14 residues. Germline CDR1 is SGDLS and CDR2 is YYNGEE. The CDR3: CASSVGDLHYEQYF. The CDR3 nucleotides read TGTGCCAGCAGCGTAGGGGACCTCCACTACGAGCAGTACTTC.

V is TRBV5-4 and J is TRBJ1-1, with D perhaps TRBD1 (5 bases). CDR1 SGHNT and CDR2 YYREEE come from the germline V gene (reference sequence). Trimming cost V 2 bases and J 2 bases, with 10 bases left between them. The CDR3 covers 14 residues. CDR3 amino acids: CASSFFGGNTEAFF. The DNA for the CDR3 is TGTGCCAGCAGCTTTTTTGGGGGAAACACTGAAGCTTTCTTT.

On this clone itself: Other DNA sequences from this sample encode an identical CDR3 as well. This chain links TRBV5-1 with TRBJ2-2; D is uncertain. The V end was cut by 0 bases, the J end by 2 bases, with 5 bases between. Germline V gives CDR1 SGHRS, CDR2 YFSETQ. This CDR3 region has 14 residues. Here the CDR3 DNA reads TGCGCCAGCAGCTTGGGCCTCAACACCGGGGAGCTGTTTTTT. Its protein product is CASSLGLNTGELFF. The full variable domain, in which reference TRBV5-1 and TRBJ2-2 provide the parts outside the CDR3, is KAGVTQTPRYLIKTRGQQVTLSCSPISGHRSVSWYQQTPGQGLQFLFEYFSETQRNKGNFPGRFSGRQFSNSRSEMNVSTLELGDSALYLCASSLGLNTGELFFGEGSRLTVL.

The CDR3 reads CASSDWPLPNNEQFF. The CDR3 DNA reads TGTGCCAGCAGTGATTGGCCTTTACCGAACAATGAGCAGTTCTTC. V gene TRBV6-1 combines with J gene TRBJ2-1; no clear D. The CDR3 extends over 15 amino acids. The germline V gene encodes CDR1 MNHNS and CDR2 SASEGT. The germline V and J ends were trimmed by 3 bases and 5 bases, with 14 bases remaining between them.

Concerning this clone: This same CDR3 is encoded by further DNA sequences in the sample. The rearrangement uses TRBV7-9 and TRBJ2-7; 8 bases align to TRBD2. The junction had 6 bases not matched to a gene; V was cut back by 5 bases and J by 0 bases. CDR3 length: 15 residues. Looked up from germline, CDR1 is SEHNR and CDR2 is FQNEAQ (reference sequence). CDR3 nucleotide sequence: TGTGCCAGCAGCCCGAGCGGGGGTAGCTCCTACGAGCAGTACTTC. Amino acid sequence: CASSPSGGSSYEQYF.

J is TRBJ2-1 and V is TRBV5-1, with 13 nucleotides matching TRBD2. This CDR3 is 16 amino acids long. The V gene end was trimmed by 4 bases and the J gene end by 8 bases; junction bases not matched to a gene: 9. CDR1 SGHRS and CDR2 YFSETQ come from the germline V gene. The CDR3 protein is CASSPSTSGRADEQFF. In DNA form, the CDR3 reads TGCGCCAGCAGCCCCTCAACTAGCGGGAGGGCCGATGAGCAGTTCTTC.

The J gene is TRBJ2-1, the V gene TRBV11-2, with D possibly matching TRBD1 (6 bases). Germline CDR1 is SGHAT and CDR2 is FQNNGV. The germline V and J ends were trimmed by 2 bases and 0 bases, with 11 bases remaining between them. This CDR3 spans 16 amino acids. CDR3 sequence (DNA): TGTGCCAGCAGCTTATTCGACAGGTTCTCCTACAATGAGCAGTTCTTC. It yields the protein CASSLFDRFSYNEQFF. The full variable domain, its missing parts supplied by reference TRBV11-2 and TRBJ2-1, is EAGVAQSPRYKIIEKRQSVAFWCNPISGHATLYWYQQILGQGPKLLIQFQNNGVVDDSQLPKDRFSAERLKGVDSTLKIQPAKLEDSAVYLCASSLFDRFSYNEQFFGPGTRLTVL.

This chain links TRBV6-1 with TRBJ2-7; possible D gene TRBD1, 6 bases. The CDR3 loop spans 15 amino acids. From germline, CDR1 is MNHNS and CDR2 SASEGT. Deletions cut 1 base from V and 4 bases from J, with 14 bases between. The CDR3 here is CASSEGGGIAYEQYF. The CDR3 DNA is TGTGCCAGCAGTGAAGGAGGGGGTATCGCTTACGAGCAGTACTTC.

The chain recombines TRBV5-1 with TRBJ2-7; a weak D match, TRBD1 (6 bases). Germline V gene data show CDR1 as SGHRS and CDR2 as YFSETQ. Trimming stripped 0 bases from V and 3 bases from J, with 13 bases between. CDR3 size: 15 residues. The DNA of the CDR3 is TGCGCCAGCAGCTTGGGGCCAGGGGAGAACTACGAGCAGTACTTC. Protein: CASSLGPGENYEQYF.

V usage is TRBV6-5 and J usage is TRBJ2-1, with unresolved D. Germline V gene lookup returns CDR1 MNHEY and CDR2 SVGAGI. The CDR3 has 13 amino acids. V lost 2 bases and J 6 bases, leaving 8 bases between the germline ends. The chain's CDR3 is CASSYGLTNEQFF. The CDR3 DNA reads as TGTGCCAGCAGTTACGGGCTAACCAATGAGCAGTTCTTC.

J is TRBJ2-7 and V is TRBV10-3, with D tentatively TRBD1 (7 bases). CDR1 and CDR2 from the germline V gene are ENHRY and SYGVKD. This CDR3 is built from 12 residues. Deletions cut 5 bases from V and 4 bases from J, with 9 bases between. The CDR3 region is CAISPGGYEQYF. CDR3 in DNA: TGTGCCATCAGTCCAGGGGGGTACGAGCAGTACTTC.

This chain links TRBV18 with TRBJ1-1; 11 bases map to TRBD1. The CDR3 covers 17 residues. Germline V lookup: CDR1 KGHSH, CDR2 LQKENI. J was trimmed by 1 base and V by 0 bases; bases with no gene match: 4. CDR3 bases: TGTGCCAGCTCACCACCGTGGGACAGGGGGACGAACACTGAAGCTTTCTTT. Its protein is CASSPPWDRGTNTEAFF.

The chain employs TRBV13 and TRBJ1-2, with 11 positions matching TRBD1. V shed 5 bases, J shed 6 bases, and the junction held 5 bases outside the gene matches. Per germline, CDR1 PRHDT and CDR2 FYEKMQ (reference sequence). The CDR3 extends over 14 amino acids. CDR3 coding DNA: TGTGCCAGCAGCCCGGGACAGGGGGTCCATGGCTACACCTTC. Protein sequence: CASSPGQGVHGYTF.

The gene calls are TRBV7-2 and TRBJ2-1, with 9 bases fitting TRBD2. CDR1 is SGHTA, CDR2 FQGNSA, per germline. The CDR3 has 17 residues. J gave up 0 bases and V 2 bases, and 5 bases lay outside the gene matches. In nucleotides, the CDR3 is TGTGCCAGCAGCTTAAAGCCGGGACTAGCCTCCTACAATGAGCAGTTCTTC. It translates to CASSLKPGLASYNEQFF.